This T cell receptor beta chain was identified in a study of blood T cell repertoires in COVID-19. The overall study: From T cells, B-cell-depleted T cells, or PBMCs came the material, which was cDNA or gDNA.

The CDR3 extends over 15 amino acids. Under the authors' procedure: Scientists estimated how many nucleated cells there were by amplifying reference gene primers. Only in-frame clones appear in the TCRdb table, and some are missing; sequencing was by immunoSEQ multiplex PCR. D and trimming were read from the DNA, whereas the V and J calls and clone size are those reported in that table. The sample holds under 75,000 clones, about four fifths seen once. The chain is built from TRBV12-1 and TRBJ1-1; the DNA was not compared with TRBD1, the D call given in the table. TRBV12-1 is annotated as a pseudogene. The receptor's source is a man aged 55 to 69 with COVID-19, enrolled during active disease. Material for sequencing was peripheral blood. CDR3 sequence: CASSCRQGMNTEAFF. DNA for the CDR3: TGTGCCAGCAGCTGCAGGCAGGGGATGAACACTGAAGCTTTCTTT.